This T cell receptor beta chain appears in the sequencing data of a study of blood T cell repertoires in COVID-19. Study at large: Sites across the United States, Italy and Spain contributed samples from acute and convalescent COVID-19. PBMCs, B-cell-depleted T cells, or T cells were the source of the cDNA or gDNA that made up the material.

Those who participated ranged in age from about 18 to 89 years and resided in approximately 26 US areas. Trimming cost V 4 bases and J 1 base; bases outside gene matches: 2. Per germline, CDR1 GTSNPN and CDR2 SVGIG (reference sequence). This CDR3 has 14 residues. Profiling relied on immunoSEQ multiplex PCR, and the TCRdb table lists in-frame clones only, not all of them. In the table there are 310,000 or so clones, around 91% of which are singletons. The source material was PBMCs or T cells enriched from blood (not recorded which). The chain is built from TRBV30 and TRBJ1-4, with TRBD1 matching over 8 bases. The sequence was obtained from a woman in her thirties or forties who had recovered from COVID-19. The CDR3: CAWTTGVTNEKLFF. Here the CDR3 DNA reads TGTGCCTGGACGACAGGGGTAACTAATGAAAAACTGTTTTTT.